Reported below is one T cell receptor (beta chain). This clone came up once. Its antigen has not been determined. It has no much larger one-base neighbor in the sample; base qualities were not kept. This specimen belongs to a study of blood T cell repertoires in COVID-19 (dated by TCRdb to between 2020 and 2021). The study in broad terms: Samples from collaborators originated in the United States, Italy and Spain and spanned both the acute and convalescent phases of COVID-19. The samples were drawn from two sources: the first 160 participants of the ongoing ImmuneRACE study, and about 1,300 subjects contributed by 6 global collaborators. The sample metadata nearly always contained a de-identified subject ID, COVID-19 status, age in years and sex. Where HLA class I and class II types were available, the types were taken from metadata supplied by the sample provider, not from assay-based typing. Deeply sampled blood TCRbeta repertoires from subjects exposed to, actively infected with, or recovered from COVID-19 were included in the dataset. A freely available public database, intended as a resource for researchers studying the immune response to SARS-CoV-2, is where the repertoires were released. The prospective study material was composed of cDNA or gDNA derived from T cells, B-cell-depleted T cells, or PBMCs.

From V the trimming removes 4 bases and from J it removes 7 bases, while the gene matches leave 9 bases of the junction unaccounted for. CDR1 SNHLY and CDR2 FYNNEI are derived from the germline V gene. The CDR3 runs 15 amino acids, cysteine and phenylalanine included. Only the CDR3 part of the read is kept: 45 bases, read in frame from the first base. TCRbeta CDR3 regions were amplified from genomic DNA using the immunoSEQ Assay, a bias-controlled multiplex PCR. In the source study's methods: Within the assay, amplification of reference gene primers was used to estimate how many nucleated cells each sample contained. To quantify the absolute abundance of each unique TCRbeta CDR3 rearrangement, sequence reads were collapsed and filtered. Productive Simpson clonality was computed per sample as the square root of Simpson's diversity index over productive rearrangements. TCRdb retrieved this table from immuneACCESS and kept in-frame rearrangements only. Not all clones are present; in checked studies, unresolved V genes account for under half, and no reason is known for the remainder. Clone size and the V and J calls come from that table; the DNA yielded D and trimming. This sample comprises around 280,000 clones, around 87% of them detected only once. The biggest ten clones account for 1.3% of the sample.

The paper as a whole reports these results and caveats: The amount of clinical and demographic metadata varied by source and participant and was provided uncurated.

Whole blood was collected in K2EDTA tubes by collaborating institutions according to the institutions' own protocols. For TCRbeta analysis, collaborators shipped samples as frozen whole blood, isolated PBMCs, or DNA extracted from either of those sample types. Specimen: peripheral blood. The chain employs TRBV2 and TRBJ2-7, and TRBD2 matches 11 of the central bases. This receptor was identified in a man between 65 and 80 years old with acute or convalescent COVID-19. The sequenced DNA: TGTGCCAGCAGTGGACGGACTAGCGGGTCTCGAGAGCAGTACTTC. This translates into CASSGRTSGSREQYF. The entire variable domain, with the stretches around the CDR3 drawn from the reference TRBV2 and TRBJ2-7 proteins, is EPEVTQTPSHQVTQMGQEVILRCVPISNHLYFYWYRQILGQKVEFLVSFYNNEISEKSEIFDDQFSVERPDGSNFTLKIRSTKLEDSAMYFCASSGRTSGSREQYFGPGTRLTVT.